These 4 T cell receptor beta chains were all obtained from the same sample, sequenced in a study of T-cell reconstitution after alpha-beta-depleted transplantation in children. Unique molecular identifiers tagged the TCRbeta library. TCRdb analysed the PCR reads with MiXCR anew, one entry per CDR3 protein. Of more than 400,000 distinct CDR3 sequences in the sample, about 40% were seen once. Sequencing used PBMCs, obtained before TCRalphabeta/CD19-depleted stem cell transplant. The receptors shown here come from a girl under 10 years old with aplastic anemia, due to receive a stem cell transplant.

The V and J genes are TRBV4-2 and TRBJ2-5, with 7 bases lining up with TRBD2. V shed 4 bases and J 4 bases; nucleotides not matched to a gene: 18. The CDR3 is made up of 18 amino acids. The germline V gene encodes CDR1 LGHNA and CDR2 YNFKEQ. The CDR3 sequence is CASSPGLRGSSFGETQYF. DNA of the CDR3: TGTGCCAGCAGCCCGGGGCTTCGCGGGAGTTCTTTCGGAGAGACCCAGTACTTC.

The chain employs TRBV14 and TRBJ2-7; 7 nucleotides agree with TRBD1. With 3 bases clipped from V and 5 bases from J, the junction kept 10 bases outside the gene matches. Germline V gene lookup returns CDR1 SGHDN and CDR2 FVKESK. The CDR3 has 15 amino acids. DNA of the CDR3: TGTGCCAGCAGCCAGATGACAGGGTTTAGGAACGAGCAGTACTTC. It specifies CASSQMTGFRNEQYF.

This clonotype was seen more than once but under ten times. The CDR3 spells CASSLAMRRETQYF. The DNA of the CDR3 is TGTGCCAGCAGCTTAGCGATGAGGCGGGAGACCCAGTACTTC. The rearrangement uses TRBV7-9 and TRBJ2-5, with D hard to call. CDR1 is SEHNR, CDR2 FQNEAQ, per germline (reference sequence). The CDR3 covers 14 residues. V lost 0 bases to trimming and J lost 5 bases, with 10 bases between them.

This clonotype was seen a few times. The chain links TRBV15 to TRBJ1-5; 8 bases map to TRBD1. The CDR3 loop spans 14 amino acids. CDR1 and CDR2 (germline): LNHNV, YYDKDF (reference sequence). Trimming took 8 bases from V and 7 from J; bases not matched to a gene: 10. Here the CDR3 reads CATSQGQGRQPQHF. For the CDR3, the DNA is TGTGCCACCTCTCAAGGACAGGGCAGACAGCCCCAGCATTTT.